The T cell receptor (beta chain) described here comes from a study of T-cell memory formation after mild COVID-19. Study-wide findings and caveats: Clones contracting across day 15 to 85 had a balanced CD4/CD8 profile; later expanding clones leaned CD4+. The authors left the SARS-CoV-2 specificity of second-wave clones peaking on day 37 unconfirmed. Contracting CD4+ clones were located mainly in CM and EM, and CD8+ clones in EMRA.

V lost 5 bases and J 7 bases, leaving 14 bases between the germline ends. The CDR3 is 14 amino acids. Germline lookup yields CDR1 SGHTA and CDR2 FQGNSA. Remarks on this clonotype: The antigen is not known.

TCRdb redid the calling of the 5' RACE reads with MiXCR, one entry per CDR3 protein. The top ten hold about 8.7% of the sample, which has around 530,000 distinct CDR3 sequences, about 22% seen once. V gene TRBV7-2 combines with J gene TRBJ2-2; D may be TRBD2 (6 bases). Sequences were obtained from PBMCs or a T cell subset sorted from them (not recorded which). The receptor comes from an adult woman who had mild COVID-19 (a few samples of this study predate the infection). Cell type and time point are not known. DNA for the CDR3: TGTGCCAGCAGCCAGATCGGAGGGGTCGGGGAGCTGTTTTTT. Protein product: CASSQIGGVGELFF.